This TCR beta chain was obtained from a study of blood T cell repertoires in COVID-19. Profiled with immunoSEQ multiplex PCR; TCRdb holds only in-frame clones, not every one. The table includes just under 35,000 clones, more than 85% detected once. The CDR3 is 15 amino acids. In germline, CDR1 is SNHLY, CDR2 FYNNEI. V shed 5 bases, J shed 2 bases, and the junction held 3 bases outside the gene matches. Sequenced: peripheral blood. The TCR was taken from a man in his sixties with active or convalescent COVID-19. V and J are TRBV2 and TRBJ2-1, with 10 bases that match TRBD2. The CDR3 protein is CASSSSGSPYNEQFF. CDR3 nucleotides: TGTGCCAGCAGTTCTAGCGGGAGCCCCTACAATGAGCAGTTCTTC. The entire variable domain, with the rest obtained from reference TRBV2 and TRBJ2-1, is as follows: EPEVTQTPSHQVTQMGQEVILRCVPISNHLYFYWYRQILGQKVEFLVSFYNNEISEKSEIFDDQFSVERPDGSNFTLKIRSTKLEDSAMYFCASSSSGSPYNEQFFGPGTRLTVL.